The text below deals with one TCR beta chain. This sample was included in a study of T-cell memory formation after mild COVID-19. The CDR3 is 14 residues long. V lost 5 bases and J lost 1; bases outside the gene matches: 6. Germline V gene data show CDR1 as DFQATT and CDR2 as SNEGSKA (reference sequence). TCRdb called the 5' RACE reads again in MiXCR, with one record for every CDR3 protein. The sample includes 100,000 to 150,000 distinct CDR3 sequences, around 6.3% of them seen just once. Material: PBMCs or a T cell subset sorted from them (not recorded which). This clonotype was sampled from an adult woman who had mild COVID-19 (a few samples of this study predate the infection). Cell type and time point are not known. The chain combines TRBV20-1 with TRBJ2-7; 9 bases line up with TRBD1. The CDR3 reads CSALTGQGSYEQYF. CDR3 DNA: TGCAGTGCTCTCACCGGACAGGGGTCCTACGAGCAGTACTTC.